These T cell receptor beta chains were read from a single sample in a study of blood T cell repertoires in COVID-19. Assay: immunoSEQ multiplex PCR; the TCRdb copy retains only in-frame clones and omits some. The data contain fewer than 150,000 clones, around 77% of them singletons. The sequenced sample was peripheral blood. These receptor sequences come from a human donor in a cohort sampled during active COVID-19. CDR3s include the opening cysteine and the closing phenylalanine or tryptophan. D genes are given only for firm matches. Only part of the rows carry a size: once, few, many, or a class if the clone is expanded.

>-|-|TRBJ2-1|TRBV2
CASSEVRGYNEQFF
TGTGCCAGCAGTGAGGTGCGGGGATACAATGAGCAGTTCTTC
>-|TRBD1|TRBJ2-7|TRBV7-9
CASSLAGQGPPINF
TGTGCCAGCAGCTTAGCGGGACAGGGACCCCCCATAAACTTC
>-|-|TRBJ2-6|TRBV5-8
CASSLAVSSGANVLTF
TGTGCCAGCAGCTTGGCGGTCTCCTCTGGGGCCAACGTCCTGACTTTC
>-|-|TRBJ1-1|TRBV9
CASTPLIEPNTEAFF
TGTGCCAGCACCCCCCTAATAGAGCCGAACACTGAAGCTTTCTTT
>-|TRBD1|TRBJ2-7|TRBV6-5
CASRTGTGNEQYF
TGTGCCAGCAGAACGGGGACAGGGAACGAGCAGTACTTC
>-|-|TRBJ2-6|TRBV6-5
CASKAFSGANVLTF
TGTGCCAGTAAAGCATTCTCTGGGGCCAACGTCCTGACTTTC
>-|TRBD2|TRBJ2-3|TRBV5-1
CASSLERGGGQPDTQYF
TGCGCCAGCAGCTTAGAACGGGGCGGGGGGCAGCCAGATACGCAGTATTTT
>-|-|TRBJ1-1|TRBV3-1/TRBV3-2
CASSQDRRRNTEAFF
TGTGCCAGCAGCCAAGATAGGAGAAGGAACACTGAAGCTTTCTTT
>few|-|TRBJ1-2|TRBV28
CASSQPGSLFYGYTF
TGTGCCAGCAGTCAGCCGGGAAGCCTTTTTTATGGCTACACCTTC
>-|-|TRBJ1-2|TRBV9
CASSVMPSGGNYGYTF
TGTGCCAGCAGCGTTATGCCGTCCGGGGGGAACTATGGCTACACCTTC
>-|TRBD2|TRBJ2-3|TRBV7-9
CASSLASGGSTDTQYF
TGTGCCAGCAGCTTAGCTAGCGGGGGTAGCACAGATACGCAGTATTTT
>-|-|TRBJ1-1|TRBV9
CASSVASTGVEAFF
TGTGCCAGCAGCGTAGCTTCCACGGGGGTTGAAGCTTTCTTT
>few|-|TRBJ1-4|TRBV5-1
CASSLTGPEKLFF
TGCGCCAGCAGCTTAACAGGGCCCGAAAAACTGTTTTTT
>-|-|TRBJ1-1|TRBV6-5
CASGRGLDTEAFF
TGTGCCAGCGGAAGGGGCCTGGACACTGAAGCTTTCTTT
>-|TRBD1|TRBJ2-7|TRBV15
CATSSEVGQGEQYF
TGTGCCACCAGCAGCGAAGTGGGACAGGGCGAGCAGTACTTC
>-|-|TRBJ2-1|TRBV7-9
CASRSSNNNEQFF
TGTGCCAGTCGGTCGTCCAATAACAATGAGCAGTTCTTC
>-|-|TRBJ1-5|TRBV10-3
CAIRTSEPNQPQHF
TGTGCCATCAGGACATCGGAACCAAATCAGCCCCAGCATTTT
>-|TRBD2|TRBJ2-7|TRBV18
CASSPPSSGGVHEQYF
TGTGCCAGCTCACCACCTTCTAGCGGGGGGGTCCACGAGCAGTACTTC
>-|TRBD1|TRBJ1-4|TRBV6-1
CASSEADLRQGFNEKLFF
TGTGCCAGCAGTGAAGCGGACCTAAGACAGGGGTTTAATGAAAAACTGTTTTTT
>-|-|TRBJ1-5|TRBV30
CAWSGQLNQPQHF
TGTGCCTGGAGCGGACAGCTAAATCAGCCCCAGCATTTT
>few|-|TRBJ2-1|TRBV2
CASKISGTAGEQFF
TGTGCCAGCAAAATCTCCGGGACTGCCGGCGAGCAGTTCTTC
>-|-|TRBJ1-5|TRBV4-1
CASSQDPEVVLGQPQHF
TGCGCCAGCAGCCAAGATCCGGAGGTGGTCTTGGGGCAGCCCCAGCATTTT